These 3 T cell receptor beta chains share one sample of origin, sequenced in a study of blood T cell repertoires in COVID-19. Assay used: immunoSEQ multiplex PCR; TCRdb lists only in-frame clones, some missing. Of over 35,000 clones listed, about four fifths are singletons. Sequenced sample: peripheral blood. The receptors shown here come from a human donor with acute or convalescent COVID-19. The donor label of this sample is uncertain.

The chain recombines TRBV9 with TRBJ2-3; a possible D gene is TRBD2 (6 bases). Trimming cost V 2 bases and J 5 bases, with 15 bases left between them. Germline loops: CDR1 SGDLS, CDR2 YYNGEE. The CDR3 extends over 15 amino acids. For the CDR3, the DNA is TGTGCCAGCAGCGTGTGGCCGGGAGAGGGAGATACGCAGTATTTT. It translates to CASSVWPGEGDTQYF.

The gene calls are TRBV7-2 and TRBJ1-1; D may be TRBD1 (5 bases). The V and J ends lost 1 base and 6 bases respectively, with 9 bases between them. This CDR3 contains 13 residues. Germline V gene sequence: CDR1 SGHTA, CDR2 FQGNSA. The CDR3 DNA follows: TGTGCCAGCAGCTTAGGGAGGGACCCTGAAGCTTTCTTT. Protein product: CASSLGRDPEAFF.

This chain links TRBV5-1 with TRBJ2-5, with 9 bases lining up with TRBD2. Trimming removed 4 bases from V and 3 bases from J; junction bases left unmatched: 4. This CDR3 has 14 amino acids. CDR1 SGHRS and CDR2 YFSETQ come from the germline V gene. The CDR3 sequence: CASSLGTSKETQYF. CDR3 bases: TGCGCCAGCAGCCTCGGGACTAGCAAAGAGACCCAGTACTTC.